These 10 T cell receptor beta chains originate from one sample sequenced in a study of blood T cell repertoires in COVID-19. Generated by immunoSEQ multiplex PCR, the TCRdb table keeps only in-frame clones and is missing some. The data contain 140,000 to 150,000 clones, around 82% of them singletons. The sequencing sample was made of peripheral blood. These receptors were collected from a man aged 55 to 70 with acute or convalescent COVID-19.

The chain has TRBV9 and TRBJ2-1, with 13 bases that match TRBD2. This CDR3 is built from 19 residues. Trimming cost V 5 bases and J 0 bases; bases outside gene matches: 11. CDR1 SGDLS and CDR2 YYNGEE come from the germline V gene. The CDR3 DNA reads TGTGCCAGCAGAGCAACCTGGACTAGCGGGAGTCCCTCCTACAATGAGCAGTTCTTC. Amino acid sequence: CASRATWTSGSPSYNEQFF.

The rearrangement uses TRBV6-5 and TRBJ1-5, with 8 bases that match TRBD1. The V gene end was trimmed by 0 bases and the J gene end by 4 bases; junction bases not matched to a gene: 2. This CDR3 contains 15 residues. In germline, CDR1 is MNHEY, CDR2 SVGAGI. The CDR3 loop reads CASSYSRQGNQPQHF. The CDR3 region has the DNA TGTGCCAGCAGTTACTCTCGACAGGGGAATCAGCCCCAGCATTTT.

The chain couples TRBV28 to TRBJ1-5, with D possibly being TRBD1 (6 bases). Germline V gives CDR1 MDHEN, CDR2 SYDVKM. The CDR3 runs to 13 residues. With 7 bases removed from V and 6 bases from J, the gap between germline ends came to 13 bases. CDR3 sequence: CASTQGLSQPQHF. Written as DNA, the CDR3 is TGTGCCAGCACCCAGGGGTTGTCTCAGCCCCAGCATTTT.

The gene calls are TRBV28 and TRBJ2-7; 15 nucleotides match TRBD2. The CDR3 sequence is 18 residues long. The junction had 5 bases not matched to a gene; V was cut back by 2 bases and J by 0 bases. Per the germline V gene, CDR1 is MDHEN and CDR2 is SYDVKM. As DNA, the CDR3 is TGTGCCAGCAGTTTAACGCCGGGACTAGCGGGAGGCTCCTACGAGCAGTACTTC. Its translation is CASSLTPGLAGGSYEQYF.

The CDR3 DNA reads TGTGCCAGCAGTTGGACTAGCGGGAATGAGCAGTTCTTC. It translates to CASSWTSGNEQFF. The chain combines TRBV6-5 with TRBJ2-1; 11 positions agree with TRBD2. Trimming removed 4 bases from V and 7 bases from J; junction bases left unmatched: 0. CDR1 is MNHEY and CDR2 is SVGAGI in the germline V gene. CDR3 length: 13 residues.

V usage is TRBV18 and J usage is TRBJ2-7, with TRBD2 identical over 16 bases. Germline V gives CDR1 KGHSH, CDR2 LQKENI. The CDR3 runs to 16 residues. V was clipped by 2 bases and J by 4 bases; unmatched bases: 2. CDR3 nucleotides: TGTGCCAGCTCACCAAGGGGACTAGCGGGAGGGTACGAGCAGTACTTC. It codes for CASSPRGLAGGYEQYF.

This chain joins TRBV15 and TRBJ1-3; D gene unclear. The germline V and J ends were trimmed by 3 bases and 4 bases, with 7 bases remaining between them. The CDR3 totals 13 residues. Germline CDR1 is LNHNV and CDR2 is YYDKDF (reference sequence). In DNA, the CDR3 is TGTGCCACCAGCAGGAGGGAAGGAAACACCATATATTTT. Translated, it gives CATSRREGNTIYF. The full variable domain, its missing parts supplied by reference TRBV15 and TRBJ1-3, is DAMVIQNPRYQVTQFGKPVTLSCSQTLNHNVMYWYQQKSSQAPKLLFHYYDKDFNNEADTPDNFQSRRPNTSFCFLDIRSPGLGDTAMYLCATSRREGNTIYFGEGSWLTVV.

V is TRBV13 and J is TRBJ2-5; the match to TRBD1 covers 9 bases. Germline loops: CDR1 PRHDT, CDR2 FYEKMQ (reference sequence). V dropped 3 bases and J dropped 3; count of bases not matched to a gene: 2. CDR3 size: 14 residues. CDR3: CASSLRTGEETQYF. CDR3 in DNA: TGTGCCAGCAGCTTGAGGACAGGGGAAGAGACCCAGTACTTC.

This clone is a singleton in its sample. No conserved phenylalanine or tryptophan ends this CDR3, so it is likely a read error. Because the CDR3's place on the DNA is in doubt, the DNA is left out and the CDR3 is given as listed by TCRdb. The CDR3 protein is CASNTYREYEDLWLHL. V usage is TRBV5-2 and J usage is TRBJ1-2; the table calls TRBD1, which could not be checked here. TRBV5-2 is assigned pseudogene status. Counting both end residues, the CDR3 totals 16 amino acids.

The rearrangement joins TRBV3-1 (or the pseudogene TRBV3-2) to TRBJ1-2; 7 positions agree with TRBD1. Germline loops: CDR1 LGHDT, CDR2 YNNKEL (reference sequence). J gave up 6 bases and V 2 bases, and 9 bases lay outside the gene matches. The CDR3 spans 15 residues. The CDR3 spells CASSQRGSGGDGYTF. CDR3 nucleotide sequence: TGTGCCAGCAGCCAAAGAGGGTCAGGGGGTGATGGCTACACCTTC.